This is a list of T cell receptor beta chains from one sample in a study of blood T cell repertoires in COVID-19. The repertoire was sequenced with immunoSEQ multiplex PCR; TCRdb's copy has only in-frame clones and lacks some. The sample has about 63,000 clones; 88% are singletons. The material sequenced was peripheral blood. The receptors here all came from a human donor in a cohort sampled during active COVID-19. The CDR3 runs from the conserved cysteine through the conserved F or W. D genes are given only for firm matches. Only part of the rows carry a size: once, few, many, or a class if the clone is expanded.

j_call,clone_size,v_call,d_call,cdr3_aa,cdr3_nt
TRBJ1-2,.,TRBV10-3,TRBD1,CAISQTGDYGYTF,TGTGCCATCAGTCAGACAGGGGACTATGGCTACACCTTC
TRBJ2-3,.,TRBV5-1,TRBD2,CASSGVAGEVGTDTQYF,TGCGCCAGCAGCGGGGTAGCGGGGGAAGTGGGCACAGATACGCAGTATTTT
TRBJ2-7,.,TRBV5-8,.,CASSVLDGGYEQYF,TGTGCCAGCAGCGTTCTGGACGGGGGCTACGAGCAGTACTTC
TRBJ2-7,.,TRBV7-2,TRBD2,CASSPLAGGISYEQYF,TGTGCCAGCAGTCCACTAGCGGGGGGCATCTCCTACGAGCAGTACTTC
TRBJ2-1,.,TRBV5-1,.,CASSLVGTQYNEQFF,TGCGCCAGCAGCTTGGTGGGGACTCAATACAATGAGCAGTTCTTC
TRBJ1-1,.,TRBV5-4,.,CASSPPGLLNTEAFF,TGTGCCAGCAGCCCCCCGGGACTGTTGAACACTGAAGCTTTCTTT
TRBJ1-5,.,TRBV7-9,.,CASSFTGGGDQPQHF,TGTGCCAGCAGCTTCACGGGTGGGGGGGATCAGCCCCAGCATTTT
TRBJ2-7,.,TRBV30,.,CAWRPQSLGEQYF,TGTGCCTGGAGGCCCCAATCCCTAGGCGAGCAGTACTTC
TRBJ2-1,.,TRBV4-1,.,CASSPLAANNEQFF,TGCGCCAGCAGCCCTTTAGCGGCTAACAATGAGCAGTTCTTC
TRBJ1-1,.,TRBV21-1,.,CASIPGQAPRNTEAFF,TGTGCCAGCATTCCGGGACAGGCCCCACGGAACACTGAAGCTTTCTTT
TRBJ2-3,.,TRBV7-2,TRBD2,CASSLDSGRAADTQYF,TGTGCCAGCAGCTTAGATAGCGGGAGGGCCGCAGATACGCAGTATTTT
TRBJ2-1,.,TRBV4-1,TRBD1,CASSQDRGDRPSSYNEQFF,TGCGCCAGCAGCCAAGATAGGGGGGACAGGCCGAGCTCCTACAATGAGCAGTTCTTC
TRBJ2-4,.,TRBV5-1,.,CASSPGVLAKNIQYF,TGCGCCAGCAGCCCCGGGGTTCTAGCCAAAAACATTCAGTACTTC
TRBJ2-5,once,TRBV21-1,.,CASSKGRGRRETQYF,TGTGCCAGCAGCAAGGGCAGGGGCCGCCGGGAGACCCAGTACTTC
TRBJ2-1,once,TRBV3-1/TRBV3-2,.,CASRQRGANEQFF,TGTGCCAGCAGGCAAAGGGGCGCTAATGAGCAGTTCTTC
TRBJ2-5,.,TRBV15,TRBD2,CATSRDWRGGSGVEETQYF,TGTGCCACCAGCAGAGATTGGCGGGGGGGCTCCGGGGTTGAAGAGACCCAGTACTTC